What follows describes a single TCR beta chain. The target antigen is unknown. The data belong to a study of blood T cells in healthy people across ages. General study results and limits: Donor CMV status was unknown, possibly confounding expanded clonotype changes.

PCR was performed a second time for roughly 6 to 12 cycles using a sample-barcoded 5' primer and a J-beta primer mix. MiXCR, applied by TCRdb to the 5' RACE reads, yields one record per CDR3 protein. The sample has approximately 900,000 distinct CDR3 sequences; around 48% are singletons. V was pared by 5 bases and J by 9 bases, with 19 bases between. The CDR3 loop spans 15 amino acids. Germline lookup yields CDR1 KGHDR and CDR2 SFDVKD. The sample was blood. This clonotype was obtained from a man in his thirties or forties in good health. This rearrangement joins TRBV24-1 to TRBJ2-1; D is perhaps TRBD1 or TRBD2 (5 bases each). The chain's CDR3 is CATSAGTLGRSEQFF. In DNA, the CDR3 is TGTGCCACCAGTGCCGGGACCCTTGGGCGTAGTGAGCAGTTCTTC.